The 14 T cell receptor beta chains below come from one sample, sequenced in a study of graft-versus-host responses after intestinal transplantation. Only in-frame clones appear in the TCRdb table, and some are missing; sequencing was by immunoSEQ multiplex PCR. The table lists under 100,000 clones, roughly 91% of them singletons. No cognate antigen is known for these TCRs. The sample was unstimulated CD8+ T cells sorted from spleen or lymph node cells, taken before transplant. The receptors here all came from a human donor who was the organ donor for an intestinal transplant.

The CDR3 loop reads CAISEAPGTGDEKLFF. The CDR3 region has the DNA TGTGCCATCAGTGAGGCCCCCGGGACAGGGGATGAAAAACTGTTTTTT. The V gene is TRBV10-3, the J gene TRBJ1-4; 10 positions agree with TRBD1. V lost 2 bases, J lost 6 bases, and 6 bases stayed unmatched. CDR1 ENHRY and CDR2 SYGVKD come from the germline V gene. CDR3 length equals 16 residues.

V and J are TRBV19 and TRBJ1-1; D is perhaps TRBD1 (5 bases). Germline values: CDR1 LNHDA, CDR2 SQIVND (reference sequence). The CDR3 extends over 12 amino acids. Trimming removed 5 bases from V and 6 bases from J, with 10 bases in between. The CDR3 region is CASSFQGSEAFF. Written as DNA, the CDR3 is TGTGCCAGTAGTTTCCAGGGTTCTGAAGCTTTCTTT.

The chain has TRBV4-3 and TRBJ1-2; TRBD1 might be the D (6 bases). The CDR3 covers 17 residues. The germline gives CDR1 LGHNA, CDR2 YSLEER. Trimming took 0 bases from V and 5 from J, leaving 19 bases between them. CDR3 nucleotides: TGCGCCAGCAGCCAAGATAGAAGTCGGACAGCCAGTTATGGCTACACCTTC. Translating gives CASSQDRSRTASYGYTF.

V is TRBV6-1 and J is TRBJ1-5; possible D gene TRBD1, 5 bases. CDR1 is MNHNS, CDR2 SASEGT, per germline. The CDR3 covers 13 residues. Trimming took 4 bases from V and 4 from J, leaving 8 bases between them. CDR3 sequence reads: CASSAGANQPQHF. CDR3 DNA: TGTGCCAGCAGTGCTGGGGCAAATCAGCCCCAGCATTTT.

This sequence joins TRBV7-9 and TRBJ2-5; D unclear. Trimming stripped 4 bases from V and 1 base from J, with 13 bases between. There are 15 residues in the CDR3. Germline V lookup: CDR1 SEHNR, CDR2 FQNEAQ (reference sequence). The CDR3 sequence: CASSSPLRSQETQYF. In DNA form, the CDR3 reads TGTGCCAGCAGCTCCCCCCTACGGAGCCAAGAGACCCAGTACTTC.

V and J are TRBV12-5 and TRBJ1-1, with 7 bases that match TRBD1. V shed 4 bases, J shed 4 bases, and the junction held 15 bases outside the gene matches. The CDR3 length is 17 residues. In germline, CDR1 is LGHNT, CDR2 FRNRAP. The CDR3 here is CASGSNLYDRVITEAFF. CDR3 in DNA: TGTGCTAGTGGTTCGAACTTATACGACAGGGTAATCACTGAAGCTTTCTTT.

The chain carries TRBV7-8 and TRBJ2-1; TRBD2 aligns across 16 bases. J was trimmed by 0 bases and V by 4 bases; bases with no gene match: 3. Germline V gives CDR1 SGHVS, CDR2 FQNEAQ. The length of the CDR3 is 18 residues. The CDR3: CASSSGLAGGFSYNEQFF. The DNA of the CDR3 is TGTGCCAGCAGCTCGGGACTAGCGGGAGGGTTCTCCTACAATGAGCAGTTCTTC. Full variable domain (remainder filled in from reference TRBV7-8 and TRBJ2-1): GAGVSQSPRYKVAKRGQDVALRCDPISGHVSLFWYQQALGQGPEFLTYFQNEAQLDKSGLPSDRFFAERPEGSVSTLKIQRTQQEDSAVYLCASSSGLAGGFSYNEQFFGPGTRLTVL.

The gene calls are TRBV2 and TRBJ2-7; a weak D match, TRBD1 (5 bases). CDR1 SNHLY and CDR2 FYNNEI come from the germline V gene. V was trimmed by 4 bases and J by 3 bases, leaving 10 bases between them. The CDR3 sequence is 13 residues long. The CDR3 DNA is TGTGCCAGCAGTGTGGGGCAGAACTACGAGCAGTACTTC. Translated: CASSVGQNYEQYF.

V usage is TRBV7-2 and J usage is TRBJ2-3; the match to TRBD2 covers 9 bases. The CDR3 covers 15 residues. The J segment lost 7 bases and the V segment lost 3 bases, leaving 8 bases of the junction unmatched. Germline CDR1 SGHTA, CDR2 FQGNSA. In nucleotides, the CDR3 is TGTGCCAGCAGCTTTAGTAGCGGGGGACGATATACGCAGTATTTT. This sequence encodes CASSFSSGGRYTQYF.

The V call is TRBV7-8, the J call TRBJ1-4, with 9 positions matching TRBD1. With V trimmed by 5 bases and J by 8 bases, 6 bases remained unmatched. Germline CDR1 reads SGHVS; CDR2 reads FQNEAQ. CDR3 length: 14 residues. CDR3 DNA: TGTGCCAGCAGCGGGACAGGGTCGGTAGAAAAACTGTTTTTT. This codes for CASSGTGSVEKLFF.

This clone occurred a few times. The CDR3 sequence: CASSLGGLAGKDTQYF. The DNA of the CDR3 is TGCGCCAGCAGCCTCGGCGGGCTAGCGGGAAAAGATACGCAGTATTTT. The rearrangement uses TRBV4-1 and TRBJ2-3; 9 nucleotides match TRBD2. CDR1 MGHRA and CDR2 YSYEKL come from the germline V gene. Unmatched junction bases numbered 10, after V lost 4 bases and J lost 5 bases. The length of the CDR3 is 16 residues.

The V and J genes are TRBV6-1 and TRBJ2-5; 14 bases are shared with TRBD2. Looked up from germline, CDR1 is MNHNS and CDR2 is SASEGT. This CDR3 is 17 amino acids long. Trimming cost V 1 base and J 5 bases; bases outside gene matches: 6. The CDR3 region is CASSEEGLAGVMETQYF. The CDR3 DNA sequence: TGTGCCAGCAGTGAAGAGGGACTAGCGGGAGTGATGGAGACCCAGTACTTC.

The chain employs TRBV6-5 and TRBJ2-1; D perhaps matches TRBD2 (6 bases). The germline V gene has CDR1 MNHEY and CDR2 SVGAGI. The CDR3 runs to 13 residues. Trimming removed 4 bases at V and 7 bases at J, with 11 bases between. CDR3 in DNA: TGTGCCAGCAGTTGGGAGGTAGATAATGAGCAGTTCTTC. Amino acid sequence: CASSWEVDNEQFF.

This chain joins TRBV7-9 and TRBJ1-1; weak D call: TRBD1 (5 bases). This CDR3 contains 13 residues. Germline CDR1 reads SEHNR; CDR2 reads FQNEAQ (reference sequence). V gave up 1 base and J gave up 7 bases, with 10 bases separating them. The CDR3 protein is CASSLVGGVEAFF. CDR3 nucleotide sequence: TGTGCCAGCAGCTTAGTAGGAGGGGTTGAAGCTTTCTTT.